This TCR beta chain comes out of a study of blood T cell repertoires in COVID-19. Study-level information: Some COVID-19 samples were acute and others convalescent; all came from the United States, Italy and Spain. T cells, B-cell-depleted T cells, or PBMCs provided the cDNA or gDNA that served as material.

In the original workflow: Quantification of nucleated cells was approximated via reference gene primer amplification. Data came from immunoSEQ multiplex PCR; TCRdb stores just in-frame clones and leaves some out. V and J calls and clone size are as listed in that table; D and trimming were resolved from the DNA. The sample records more than 95,000 clones, around 86% being singletons. Germline-derived CDR1 and CDR2 are ENHRY and SYGVKD. The CDR3 runs 14 residues. Trimming left V 4 bases short and J 8 bases short, with 14 bases between. The clonotype was recovered from a man between 45 and 60 years old with acute or convalescent COVID-19. Sequences were obtained from peripheral blood. The chain employs TRBV10-3 and TRBJ1-4, with D possibly TRBD1 on 6 matching bases. CDR3 nucleotides: TGTGCCATCAGTGTTCTACAGGGCGAGGAAAAACTGTTTTTT. This translates into CAISVLQGEEKLFF.